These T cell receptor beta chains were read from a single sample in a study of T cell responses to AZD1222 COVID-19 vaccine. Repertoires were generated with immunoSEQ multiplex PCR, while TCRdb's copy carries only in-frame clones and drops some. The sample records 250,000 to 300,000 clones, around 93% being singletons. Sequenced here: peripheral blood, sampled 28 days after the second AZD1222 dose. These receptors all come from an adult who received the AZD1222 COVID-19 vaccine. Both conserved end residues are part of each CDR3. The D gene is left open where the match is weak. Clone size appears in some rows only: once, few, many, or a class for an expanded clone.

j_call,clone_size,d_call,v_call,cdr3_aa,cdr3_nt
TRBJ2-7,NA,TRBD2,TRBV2,CASRSSSSGVRREQYF,TGTGCCAGCAGGTCGTCGTCTAGCGGGGTTAGGCGGGAGCAGTACTTC
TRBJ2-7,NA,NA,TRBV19,CASSTPGRGAYEQYF,TGTGCCAGTAGTACTCCGGGACGGGGAGCCTACGAGCAGTACTTC
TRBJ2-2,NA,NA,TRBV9,CASSVDQTTGELFF,TGTGCCAGCAGCGTAGACCAGACCACCGGGGAGCTGTTTTTT
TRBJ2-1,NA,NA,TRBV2,CASRVSNEQFF,TGTGCCAGCAGGGTTAGCAATGAGCAGTTCTTC
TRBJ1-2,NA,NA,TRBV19,CASSGPYGYTF,TGTGCCAGTAGTGGGCCTTATGGCTACACCTTC
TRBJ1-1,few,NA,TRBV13,CASSLGGEAFF,TGTGCCAGCAGCTTAGGTGGAGAAGCTTTCTTT
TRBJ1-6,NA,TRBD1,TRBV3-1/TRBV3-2,CASSQGTGHSPLHF,TGTGCCAGCAGCCAAGGGACAGGCCATTCACCCCTCCACTTT
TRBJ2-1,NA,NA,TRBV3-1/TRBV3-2,CASSQMEVRYEQFF,TGTGCCAGCAGCCAAATGGAGGTTCGGTACGAGCAGTTCTTC
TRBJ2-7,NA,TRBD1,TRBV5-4,CASSSGTGAGREQYF,TGTGCCAGCAGCTCCGGGACAGGGGCGGGAAGAGAGCAGTACTTC
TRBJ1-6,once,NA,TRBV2,CASSGESRSPLHF,TGTGCCAGCAGTGGGGAGTCGCGCTCACCCCTCCACTTT
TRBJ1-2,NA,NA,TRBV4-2,CASSPRRGGIDYGYTF,TGTGCCAGCAGCCCCCGACGCGGGGGGATCGACTATGGCTACACCTTC
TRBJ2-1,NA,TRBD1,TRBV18,CASSPRDRDNEQFF,TGTGCCAGCTCACCACGGGACAGAGACAATGAGCAGTTCTTC
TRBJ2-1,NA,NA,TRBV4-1,CASSQEITHPSRREQFF,TGCGCCAGCAGCCAAGAAATCACACATCCCTCGCGCCGTGAGCAGTTCTTC
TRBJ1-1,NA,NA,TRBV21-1,CASSKEWGAQGEFYTEAFF,TGTGCCAGCAGCAAAGAGTGGGGGGCGCAGGGTGAGTTTTACACTGAAGCTTTCTTT
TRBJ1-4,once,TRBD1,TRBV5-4,CASSLASDRLDEKLFF,TGTGCCAGCAGCTTGGCTTCGGACAGGTTGGATGAAAAACTGTTTTTT
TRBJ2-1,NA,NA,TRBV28,CASSLSTGSYNEQFF,TGTGCCAGCAGTTTATCGACAGGCTCCTACAATGAGCAGTTCTTC
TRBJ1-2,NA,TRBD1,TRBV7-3,CASSLTGGADGYTF,TGTGCCAGCAGCTTGACAGGGGGCGCAGATGGCTACACCTTC
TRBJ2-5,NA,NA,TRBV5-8,CASSLEESQYF,TGTGCCAGCAGCTTGGAGGAGAGCCAGTACTTC
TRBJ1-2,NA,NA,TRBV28,CASSLKGRDYGYTF,TGTGCCAGCAGTTTAAAGGGAAGGGACTATGGCTACACCTTC
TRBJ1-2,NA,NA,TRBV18,CASSPTSEEDGYTF,TGTGCCAGCTCACCAACGTCCGAAGAGGATGGCTACACCTTC
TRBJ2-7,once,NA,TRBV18,CASSPGFQRLGEQYF,TGTGCCAGCTCACCAGGGTTTCAGCGGCTCGGGGAGCAGTACTTC
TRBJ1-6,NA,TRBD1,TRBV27,CASRPRDRASSPLHF,TGTGCCAGCAGGCCCCGGGACAGGGCTTCCTCACCCCTCCACTTT
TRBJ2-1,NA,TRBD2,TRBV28,CASSFVTSGRNEQFF,TGTGCCAGCAGTTTTGTGACTAGCGGGAGGAATGAGCAGTTCTTC
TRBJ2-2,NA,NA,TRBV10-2,CASSELEVTGELFF,TGCGCCAGCAGTGAACTAGAAGTGACCGGGGAGCTGTTTTTT
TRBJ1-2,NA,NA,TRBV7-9,CASSLYKGNYGYTF,TGTGCCAGCAGCTTATACAAGGGCAACTATGGCTACACCTTC
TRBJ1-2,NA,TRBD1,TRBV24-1,CATSGPTGAGGYTF,TGTGCCACCAGTGGTCCCACAGGGGCTGGTGGCTACACCTTC
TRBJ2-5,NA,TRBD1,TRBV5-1,CASSLDRGSETQYF,TGCGCCAGCAGCTTGGACAGGGGGTCAGAGACCCAGTACTTC
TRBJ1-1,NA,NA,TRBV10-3,CAISPRGGTEAFF,TGTGCCATCAGCCCCAGGGGCGGGACTGAAGCTTTCTTT
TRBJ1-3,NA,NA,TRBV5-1,CASSLAQKASGNTIYF,TGCGCCAGCAGCTTGGCACAGAAGGCTTCTGGAAACACCATATATTTT
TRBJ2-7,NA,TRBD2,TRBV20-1,CSASGPSGGPRAYEQYF,TGCAGTGCTAGTGGGCCTAGCGGGGGGCCCCGCGCCTACGAGCAGTACTTC
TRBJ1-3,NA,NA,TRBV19,CASSIGRGIAGNTIYF,TGTGCCAGTAGTATTGGACGAGGGATCGCTGGAAACACCATATATTTT
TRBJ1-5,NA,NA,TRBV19,CASSGGSGNQPQHF,TGTGCCAGTAGTGGGGGTTCGGGCAATCAGCCCCAGCATTTT
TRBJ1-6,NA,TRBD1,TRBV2,CARRGQIDSPLHF,TGTGCCAGGAGGGGACAGATAGATTCACCCCTCCACTTT
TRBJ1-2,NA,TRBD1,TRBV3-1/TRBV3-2,CASSHRQGMGGYTF,TGTGCCAGCAGCCACAGACAGGGTATGGGGGGCTACACCTTC
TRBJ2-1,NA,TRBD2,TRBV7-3,CASSRDGGVAEQFF,TGTGCCAGCAGCCGGGACGGGGGGGTCGCTGAGCAGTTCTTC
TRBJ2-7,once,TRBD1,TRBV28,CASRRTGAYEQYF,TGTGCCAGTAGACGGACAGGGGCCTACGAGCAGTACTTC
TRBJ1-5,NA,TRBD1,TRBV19,CASKSTRRQGESNQPQHF,TGTGCCAGTAAATCCACCCGCAGACAGGGGGAGAGCAATCAGCCCCAGCATTTT
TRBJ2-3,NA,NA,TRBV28,CASSLRDTQYF,TGTGCCAGCAGTTTGCGAGATACGCAGTATTTT